The 28 T cell receptor beta chains in this list originate from one sample, sequenced in a study of neurological immune-mediated disorders. MiXCR, run by TCRdb on the 5' RACE reads, gives a single entry per CDR3 protein. The data show about 46,000 distinct CDR3 sequences, approximately 3% seen once. Sequences were obtained from PBMCs. Receptors originate from a woman in her fifties or sixties with multiple sclerosis.

This clonotype rates as medium-sized. The chain uses TRBV10-3 and TRBJ1-6; D is ambiguous. Germline V CDR1 and CDR2: ENHRY, SYGVKD. The ends were cut back, 8 bases at V and 10 bases at J, with 21 bases in the middle. CDR3 length equals 15 residues. Here the CDR3 reads CAIPGPQEGESPLHF. In DNA, the CDR3 is TGTGCCATCCCCGGGCCCCAGGAGGGCGAATCACCCCTCCACTTT.

This clonotype showed up many times. This may be a read error: a much more frequent sequence differs by one nucleotide. V is TRBV5-1 and J is TRBJ2-3; D not certain. The CDR3 extends over 15 amino acids. CDR1 is SGHRS and CDR2 is YFSETQ in the germline V gene. Between the trimmed V and J ends, which lost 0 bases and 5 bases, there was a span of 13 bases. The DNA of the CDR3 is TGCGCCAGCAGCTTGGCCGGCAAGGTTGGAGATACGCAGTATTTT. Translating it yields CASSLAGKVGDTQYF. The full variable domain, with the rest looked up from reference TRBV5-1 and TRBJ2-3, is KAGVTQTPRYLIKTRGQQVTLSCSPISGHRSVSWYQQTPGQGLQFLFEYFSETQRNKGNFPGRFSGRQFSNSRSEMNVSTLELGDSALYLCASSLAGKVGDTQYFGPGTRLTVL.

With regard to this clonotype: A much larger clone lies one base from this, so it may be a read error. The gene calls are TRBV5-1 and TRBJ2-1, with D possibly TRBD2 on 6 matching bases. Trimming pared 3 bases from V and 10 bases from J, leaving 14 bases between. The germline V gene has CDR1 SGHRS and CDR2 YFSETQ. This CDR3 has 13 amino acids. The CDR3: CASSYMGSGEQFF. The CDR3 DNA sequence: TGCGCCAGCAGCTACATGGGTAGCGGCGAGCAGTTCTTC.

This clonotype occurred many times. The chain combines TRBV20-1 with TRBJ1-1; D uncertain. The CDR3 sequence is 11 residues long. V was clipped by 4 bases and J by 1 base, with 4 bases between them. Germline V gene lookup returns CDR1 DFQATT and CDR2 SNEGSKA (reference sequence). CDR3 nucleotides: TGCAGTGCTATAGGGAACACTGAAGCTTTCTTT. The encoded protein is CSAIGNTEAFF.

This clonotype was counted ten times or more. The chain combines TRBV20-1 with TRBJ2-1; 11 nucleotides agree with TRBD2. Trimming cost V 5 bases and J 7 bases; bases outside gene matches: 4. The CDR3 is 13 amino acids. From germline, CDR1 is DFQATT and CDR2 SNEGSKA (reference sequence). The CDR3 protein is CSAEGLAGNEQFF. The CDR3 DNA follows: TGCAGTGCTGAAGGACTAGCGGGTAATGAGCAGTTCTTC.

This clonotype was observed many times. The V call is TRBV6-5, the J call TRBJ2-7; 7 nucleotides agree with TRBD1. V was pared by 5 bases and J by 6 bases, with 4 bases of the junction left unmatched. This CDR3 is built from 12 residues. CDR1 and CDR2 from the germline V gene are MNHEY and SVGAGI. This CDR3 is CASSPQGLEQYV. DNA of the CDR3: TGTGCCAGCAGTCCACAGGGGCTCGAGCAGTACGTC.

The table lists this clonotype with many counts. The DNA of the CDR3 is TGTGCCAGCAGCTGGCTAGGGGAAAAAGGGACCCAGTACTTC. Protein: CASSWLGEKGTQYF. This chain links TRBV7-8 with TRBJ2-5; tentatively, D is TRBD1 (5 bases). V was trimmed by 4 bases and J by 7 bases, leaving 16 bases between them. Germline CDR1 and CDR2: SGHVS and FQNEAQ. The CDR3 spans 14 residues.

There are many counts of this clonotype. The chain recombines TRBV5-1 with TRBJ1-5, with D unresolved. The CDR3 length is 16 residues. Trimming removed 4 bases from V and 3 bases from J, with 17 bases in between. CDR1 and CDR2 (germline): SGHRS, YFSETQ. The CDR3 bases are TGCGCCAGCAGCCTCCCCCTAGACAAAGTCAATCAGCCCCAGCATTTT. Its translation: CASSLPLDKVNQPQHF. The whole variable domain, filled in from reference TRBV5-1 and TRBJ1-5, reads KAGVTQTPRYLIKTRGQQVTLSCSPISGHRSVSWYQQTPGQGLQFLFEYFSETQRNKGNFPGRFSGRQFSNSRSEMNVSTLELGDSALYLCASSLPLDKVNQPQHFGDGTRLSIL.

This clonotype was seen many times. The rearrangement joins TRBV6-5 to TRBJ1-2, with D possibly TRBD1 on 6 matching bases. V was clipped by 8 bases and J by 3 bases, with 13 bases between them. CDR3 length equals 13 residues. Germline values: CDR1 MNHEY, CDR2 SVGAGI. The CDR3 nucleotides read TGTGCCAGCTGTAGGGACACTGACTATGGCTACACCTTC. Its translation is CASCRDTDYGYTF.

This clonotype was counted many times. The chain employs TRBV20-1 and TRBJ1-4; tentative D call: TRBD1 (5 bases). Trimming shortened V by 6 bases and J by 0 bases, and 8 bases separated the two germline ends. Germline CDR1 and CDR2: DFQATT and SNEGSKA (reference sequence). This CDR3 region has 13 residues. The CDR3 reads CSAYRSTNEKLFF. Written as DNA, the CDR3 is TGCAGTGCGTACAGGTCAACTAATGAAAAACTGTTTTTT.

This clonotype was found many times. This chain links TRBV2 with TRBJ2-5, with 11 bases lining up with TRBD2. Losses at the gene ends were 5 bases for V and 2 bases for J; bases not matched to a gene: 4. The CDR3 has 15 residues. Germline CDR1 is SNHLY and CDR2 is FYNNEI. The CDR3 region is CASSPLAGGQETQYF. The CDR3 coding sequence is TGTGCCAGCAGTCCCCTAGCGGGGGGACAAGAGACCCAGTACTTC.

This clonotype has at least ten counts. This chain joins TRBV25-1 and TRBJ1-6; 7 bases agree with TRBD1. The CDR3 extends over 14 amino acids. From germline, CDR1 is MGHDK and CDR2 SYGVNS. J gave up 7 bases and V 5 bases, and 5 bases lay outside the gene matches. The CDR3 region is CASSHGTANSPLHF. In DNA, the CDR3 is TGTGCCAGCAGTCACGGGACAGCAAATTCACCCCTCCACTTT. Variable domain in full (rest from reference TRBV25-1 and TRBJ1-6): EADIYQTPRYLVIGTGKKITLECSQTMGHDKMYWYQQDPGMELHLIHYSYGVNSTEKGDLSSESTVSRIRTEHFPLTLESARPSHTSQYLCASSHGTANSPLHFGNGTRLTVT.

Concerning this clonotype itself: A single base separates this from a much larger clone, so it may be a read error. This chain links TRBV20-1 with TRBJ2-3, with unresolved D. This CDR3 region has 15 residues. Germline CDR1 reads DFQATT; CDR2 reads SNEGSKA (reference sequence). The ends were cut back, 3 bases at V and 2 bases at J, with 15 bases in the middle. CDR3 region: CSARDYVFVTDTQYF. In DNA form, the CDR3 reads TGCAGTGCTAGGGATTACGTGTTCGTCACAGATACGCAGTATTTT.

This clonotype was observed at least ten times. This chain joins TRBV4-1 and TRBJ2-1; 10 bases align to TRBD2. Germline lookup yields CDR1 MGHRA and CDR2 YSYEKL. Germline trimming cut 1 base from V and 0 bases from J; bases unmatched to any gene: 6. CDR3 length: 18 amino acids. CDR3 region: CASSQGRTSGHSYNEQFF. The CDR3 region has the DNA TGCGCCAGCAGCCAAGGACGGACTAGCGGACACTCCTACAATGAGCAGTTCTTC.

This clonotype occurred many times. The V call is TRBV7-8, the J call TRBJ1-1; no clear D gene. The V and J ends lost 1 base and 0 bases respectively, with 6 bases between them. CDR3 length: 14 amino acids. CDR1 SGHVS and CDR2 FQNEAQ come from the germline V gene. In DNA form, the CDR3 reads TGTGCCAGCAGCTTAGTGCTGGTGAACACTGAAGCTTTCTTT. Its translation is CASSLVLVNTEAFF.

CDR3 sequence (DNA): TGTGCCAGCAGCTTGGGGGAGGGCAGGCCCCAGCATTTT. Encoded protein: CASSLGEGRPQHF. The chain combines TRBV5-6 with TRBJ1-5; D unclear. Trimming removed 0 bases at V and 9 bases at J, with 10 bases between. Germline V gene sequence: CDR1 SGHDT, CDR2 YYEEEE. The CDR3 has 13 amino acids.

This clonotype has ten or more counts. DNA for the CDR3: TGCAGTGCTAGAGATCCCGGACAGGGGGTGACCACCGGGGAGCTGTTTTTT. Translation: CSARDPGQGVTTGELFF. V gene TRBV20-1 combines with J gene TRBJ2-2, with 10 bases aligning to TRBD1. CDR1 and CDR2 from the germline V gene are DFQATT and SNEGSKA (reference sequence). This CDR3 spans 17 amino acids. With V trimmed by 0 bases and J by 4 bases, 8 bases remained unmatched.

This clonotype has just a few counts. This may be a read error: a much more frequent sequence differs by one nucleotide. The chain is built from TRBV20-1 and TRBJ2-4; the D gene is possibly TRBD1 (6 bases). CDR1 is DFQATT and CDR2 is SNEGSKA in the germline V gene (reference sequence). This CDR3 has 13 residues. V was cut by 2 bases and J by 10 bases, with 15 bases left in between. For the CDR3, the DNA is TGCAGTGCTAGACCCCCAGGGGCAAAAATTCAGTACTTC. Translation: CSARPPGAKIQYF.

This clonotype was seen at least ten times. The chain employs TRBV5-1 and TRBJ1-2, with 7 nucleotides matching TRBD1. Germline V gene lookup returns CDR1 SGHRS and CDR2 YFSETQ. This CDR3 comprises 14 residues. Trimming removed 8 bases from V and 3 bases from J; junction bases left unmatched: 10. For the CDR3, the DNA is TGCGCCAGTGCTCCCGGGACAGCTCACTATGGCTACACCTTC. It translates to CASAPGTAHYGYTF.

This clonotype was detected many times. The chain combines TRBV6-1 with TRBJ2-7, with 7 bases matching TRBD2. The CDR3 contains 14 residues. Germline V gene data show CDR1 as MNHNS and CDR2 as SASEGT. V was clipped by 3 bases and J by 11 bases; unmatched bases: 13. The CDR3 coding sequence is TGTGCCAGCAGTGAGACGGGAGGCCAGCAGGTGAAGTACGTC. Translated: CASSETGGQQVKYV.

This clonotype is categorized as medium-sized. The rearrangement joins TRBV20-1 to TRBJ2-1; no clear D gene. In germline, CDR1 is DFQATT, CDR2 SNEGSKA (reference sequence). The CDR3 has 15 amino acids. The germline V and J ends were trimmed by 1 base and 0 bases, with 10 bases remaining between them. The CDR3, as DNA: TGCAGTGCTAGAGCCGGACCGAGCTCCTACAATGAGCAGTTCTTC. It translates to CSARAGPSSYNEQFF.

In its sample, this clonotype was seen many times. The rearrangement uses TRBV7-2 and TRBJ1-3; D gene uncertain. The V end lost 4 bases, the J end lost 2 bases, and 15 bases lay between the germline ends. The CDR3 loop spans 16 amino acids. CDR1 is SGHTA and CDR2 is FQGNSA in the germline V gene. CDR3 nucleotide sequence: TGTGCCAGCAGCTCGTATCCCCCAGGAGCTGGAAACACCATATATTTT. Protein: CASSSYPPGAGNTIYF.

Many counts were recorded for this clonotype. The gene calls are TRBV28 and TRBJ1-3; 7 bases are a match to TRBD1. The J segment lost 2 bases and the V segment lost 4 bases, leaving 5 bases of the junction unmatched. The CDR3 is 15 amino acids. Germline V gene sequence: CDR1 MDHEN, CDR2 SYDVKM. Written as DNA, the CDR3 is TGTGCCAGCAGTTGGGACAGTTCTGCTGGAAACACCATATATTTT. Protein: CASSWDSSAGNTIYF.

This clonotype appeared many times. J is TRBJ2-1 and V is TRBV18; 7 positions match TRBD2. The ends lost 3 bases at V and 11 bases at J; junction bases unmatched: 4. Per the germline V gene, CDR1 is KGHSH and CDR2 is LQKENI. CDR3 size: 12 residues. The CDR3 loop is CASSPGGKQQFF. CDR3 nucleotide sequence: TGTGCCAGCTCACCGGGGGGGAAGCAGCAGTTCTTC.

This clonotype was counted at least ten times. The chain recombines TRBV20-1 with TRBJ2-7; the match to TRBD2 covers 10 bases. V lost 1 base, J lost 2 bases, and 5 bases stayed unmatched. This CDR3 region has 15 residues. The germline gives CDR1 DFQATT, CDR2 SNEGSKA (reference sequence). The CDR3 region has the DNA TGCAGTGCTAGAGGCCAGCGGGAGGGGGCCTACGAGCAGTACTTC. Translated: CSARGQREGAYEQYF.

This clonotype was detected ten times or more. The chain employs TRBV20-1 and TRBJ2-2; TRBD1 matches at 8 bases. This CDR3 has 16 amino acids. J was trimmed by 3 bases and V by 0 bases; bases with no gene match: 6. CDR1 is DFQATT and CDR2 is SNEGSKA in the germline V gene (reference sequence). The CDR3 DNA reads TGCAGTGCTAGAGAGTTTGGGACAGGAGACACCGGGGAGCTGTTTTTT. It yields the protein CSAREFGTGDTGELFF.

The sample holds many counts of this clonotype. The chain couples TRBV12-3 or TRBV12-4 to TRBJ1-4, with D possibly matching TRBD1 (5 bases). The CDR3 totals 16 residues. Between the trimmed V and J ends, which lost 6 bases and 0 bases, there was a span of 14 bases. As DNA, the CDR3 is TGTGCCAGCAGCTCTCGACGGGGGACAACTAATGAAAAACTGTTTTTT. Amino acids: CASSSRRGTTNEKLFF.

There are many counts of this clonotype. This sequence joins TRBV15 and TRBJ2-1; D is unclear. This CDR3 comprises 12 residues. Deletions cut 5 bases from V and 5 bases from J, with 7 bases between. Germline CDR1 LNHNV, CDR2 YYDKDF (reference sequence). Here the CDR3 DNA reads TGTGCCACCAGCTCTCGAGACAATGAGCAGTTCTTC. Translation: CATSSRDNEQFF.